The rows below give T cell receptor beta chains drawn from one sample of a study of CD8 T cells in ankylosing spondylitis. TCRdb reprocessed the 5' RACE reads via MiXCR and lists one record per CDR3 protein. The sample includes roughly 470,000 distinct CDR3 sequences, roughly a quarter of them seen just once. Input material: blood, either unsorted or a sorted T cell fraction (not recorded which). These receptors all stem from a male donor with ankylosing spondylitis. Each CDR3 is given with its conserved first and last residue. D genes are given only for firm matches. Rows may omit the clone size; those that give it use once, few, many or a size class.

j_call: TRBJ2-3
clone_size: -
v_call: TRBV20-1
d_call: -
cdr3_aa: CSARKQGTDTQYF
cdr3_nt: TGCAGTGCTAGAAAGCAGGGCACAGATACGCAGTATTTT

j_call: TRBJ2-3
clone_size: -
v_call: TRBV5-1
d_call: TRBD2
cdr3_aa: CASSPRAGEATDTQYF
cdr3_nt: TGCGCCAGCAGTCCCAGGGCGGGAGAGGCAACAGATACGCAGTATTTT

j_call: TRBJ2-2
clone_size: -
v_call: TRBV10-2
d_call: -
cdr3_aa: CASSPRFANTGELFF
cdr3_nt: TGCGCCAGCAGCCCGCGGTTCGCGAACACCGGGGAGCTGTTTTTT

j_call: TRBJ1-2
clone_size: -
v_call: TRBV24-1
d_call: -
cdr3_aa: CATSDQDLNGYTF
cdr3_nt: TGTGCCACCAGTGATCAGGACTTGAATGGCTACACCTTC

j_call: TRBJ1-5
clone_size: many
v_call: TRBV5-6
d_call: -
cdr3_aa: CASSTLGLNQPQHF
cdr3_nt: TGTGCCAGCAGCACCCTGGGGCTAAATCAGCCCCAGCATTTT

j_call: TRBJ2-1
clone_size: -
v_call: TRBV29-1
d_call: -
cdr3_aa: CSVEEYYNEQFF
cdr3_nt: TGCAGCGTTGAAGAATACTACAATGAGCAGTTCTTC

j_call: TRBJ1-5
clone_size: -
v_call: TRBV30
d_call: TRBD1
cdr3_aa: CAWSAGTEDQPQHF
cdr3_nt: TGTGCCTGGAGTGCTGGGACAGAGGATCAGCCCCAGCATTTT

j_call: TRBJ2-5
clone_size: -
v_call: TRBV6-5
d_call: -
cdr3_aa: CASSYSIYSVGETQYF
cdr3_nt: TGTGCCAGCAGTTACTCGATCTATAGCGTAGGAGAGACCCAGTACTTC

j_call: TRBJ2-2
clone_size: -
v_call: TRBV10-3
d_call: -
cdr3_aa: CAINLRGRGGELFF
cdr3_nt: TGTGCCATCAATCTTCGGGGTCGCGGCGGGGAGCTGTTTTTT

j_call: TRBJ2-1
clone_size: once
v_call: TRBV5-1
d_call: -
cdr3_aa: CASSLRAGTEQFF
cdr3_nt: TGCGCCAGCAGCTTGCGGGCAGGTACCGAGCAGTTCTTC

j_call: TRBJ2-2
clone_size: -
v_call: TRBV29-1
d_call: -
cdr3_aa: CSVRGPSDTGELFF
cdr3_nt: TGCAGTGTTCGAGGACCCTCGGACACCGGGGAGCTGTTTTTT

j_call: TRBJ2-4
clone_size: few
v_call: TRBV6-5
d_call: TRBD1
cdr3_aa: CASSFGQGTPGNIQYF
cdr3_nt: TGTGCCAGCAGTTTTGGACAGGGCACACCGGGAAACATTCAGTACTTC

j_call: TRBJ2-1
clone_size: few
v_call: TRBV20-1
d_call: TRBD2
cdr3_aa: CSARVSGSLEQFF
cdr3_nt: TGCAGTGCTAGGGTTAGCGGGAGTCTTGAGCAGTTCTTC

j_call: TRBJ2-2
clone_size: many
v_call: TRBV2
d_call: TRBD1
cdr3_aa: CASSAGQYTGELFF
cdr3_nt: TGTGCCAGCAGTGCGGGACAGTACACCGGGGAGCTGTTTTTT

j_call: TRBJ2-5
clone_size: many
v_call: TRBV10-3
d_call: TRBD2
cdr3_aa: CAISDRLAGGGETQYF
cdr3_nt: TGTGCCATCAGTGACCGACTAGCGGGAGGTGGAGAGACCCAGTACTTC

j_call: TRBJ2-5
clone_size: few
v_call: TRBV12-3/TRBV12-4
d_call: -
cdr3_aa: CASSLNRKETQYF
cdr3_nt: TGTGCCAGCAGTTTAAACAGGAAAGAGACCCAGTACTTC

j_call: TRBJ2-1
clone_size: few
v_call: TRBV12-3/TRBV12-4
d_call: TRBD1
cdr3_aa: CASRPGQGVGNEQFF
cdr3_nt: TGTGCCAGCAGACCAGGACAGGGGGTCGGTAATGAGCAGTTCTTC

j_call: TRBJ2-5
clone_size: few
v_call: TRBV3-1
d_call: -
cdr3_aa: CASSQGALVVGHGETQYF
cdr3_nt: TGTGCCAGCAGCCAAGGGGCACTAGTGGTTGGGCACGGAGAGACCCAGTACTTC

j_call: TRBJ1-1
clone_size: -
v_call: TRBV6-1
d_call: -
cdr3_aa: CAGSGPTEAFF
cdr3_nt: TGTGCCGGCTCGGGGCCCACTGAAGCTTTCTTT

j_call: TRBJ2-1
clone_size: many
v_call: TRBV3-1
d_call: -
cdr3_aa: CASRAFSSYNEQFF
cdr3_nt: TGTGCCAGCAGAGCGTTTAGCTCCTACAATGAGCAGTTCTTC

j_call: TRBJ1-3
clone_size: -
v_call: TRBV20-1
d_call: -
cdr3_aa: CSGLRGNTIYF
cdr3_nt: TGCAGTGGACTTAGAGGAAACACCATATATTTT

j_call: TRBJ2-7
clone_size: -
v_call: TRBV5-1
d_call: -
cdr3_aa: CASSLARGAGDEQYF
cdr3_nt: TGCGCCAGCAGCTTAGCTCGGGGGGCGGGCGACGAGCAGTACTTC

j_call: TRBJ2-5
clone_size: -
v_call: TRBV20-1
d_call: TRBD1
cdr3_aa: CSAQTDRGERTQYF
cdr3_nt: TGCAGTGCTCAGACTGACAGGGGCGAGAGAACCCAGTACTTC

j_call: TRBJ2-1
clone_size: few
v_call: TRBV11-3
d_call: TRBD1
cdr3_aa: CASSHNRQGGIHNEQFF
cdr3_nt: TGTGCCAGCAGCCATAATCGACAGGGGGGTATTCACAATGAGCAGTTCTTC

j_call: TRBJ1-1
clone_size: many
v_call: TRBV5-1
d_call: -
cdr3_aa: CASSAEPQGNTEAFF
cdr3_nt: TGCGCCAGCAGCGCAGAACCTCAGGGGAACACTGAAGCTTTCTTT

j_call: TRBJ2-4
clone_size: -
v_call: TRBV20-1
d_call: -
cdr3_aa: CSANLRAAANIQYF
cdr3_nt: TGCAGTGCTAACTTGCGGGCGGCAGCGAACATTCAGTACTTC

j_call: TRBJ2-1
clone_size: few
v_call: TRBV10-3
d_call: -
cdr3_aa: CAISEGEGGEQFF
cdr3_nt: TGTGCCATCAGTGAGGGAGAAGGCGGTGAGCAGTTCTTC

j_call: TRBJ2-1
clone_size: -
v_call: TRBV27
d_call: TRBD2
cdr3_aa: CASSRGLAGTNYNEQFF
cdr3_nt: TGTGCCAGCAGTCGGGGACTAGCGGGAACTAACTACAATGAGCAGTTCTTC

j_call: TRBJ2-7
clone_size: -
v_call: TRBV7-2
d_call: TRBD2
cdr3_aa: CASSQTSGSWGEQYF
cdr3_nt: TGTGCCAGCAGCCAGACTAGCGGGAGTTGGGGCGAGCAGTACTTC

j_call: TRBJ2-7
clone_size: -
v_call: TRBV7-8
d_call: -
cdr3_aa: CASSLAPGVSEQYF
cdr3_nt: TGTGCCAGCAGCTTAGCCCCCGGGGTATCTGAGCAGTACTTC

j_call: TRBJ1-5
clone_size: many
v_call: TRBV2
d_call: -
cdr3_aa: CASSVGRSNQPQHF
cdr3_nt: TGTGCCAGCAGTGTAGGACGTAGCAATCAGCCCCAGCATTTT

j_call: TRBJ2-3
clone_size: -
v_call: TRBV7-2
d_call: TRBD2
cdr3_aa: CASSLWTSGDTQYF
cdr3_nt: TGTGCCAGCAGCTTATGGACTAGCGGAGATACGCAGTATTTT

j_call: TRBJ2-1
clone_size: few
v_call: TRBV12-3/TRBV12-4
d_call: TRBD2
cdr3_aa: CASSLAGTSGRYNEQFF
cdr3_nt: TGTGCCAGCAGTTTAGCGGGGACTAGCGGGCGATACAATGAGCAGTTCTTC

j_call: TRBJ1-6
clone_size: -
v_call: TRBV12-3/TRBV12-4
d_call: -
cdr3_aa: CASSLFSPEDSPLHF
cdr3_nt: TGTGCCAGCAGTTTATTTTCTCCAGAGGATTCACCCCTCCACTTT

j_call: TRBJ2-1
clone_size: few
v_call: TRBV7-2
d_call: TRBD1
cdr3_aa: CASSRGQVNEQFF
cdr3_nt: TGTGCCAGCAGTAGGGGACAGGTTAATGAGCAGTTCTTC

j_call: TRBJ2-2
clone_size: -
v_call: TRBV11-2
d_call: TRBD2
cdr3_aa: CASSLRLALNGELFF
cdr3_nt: TGTGCCAGCAGCTTACGACTAGCTTTGAACGGGGAGCTGTTTTTT

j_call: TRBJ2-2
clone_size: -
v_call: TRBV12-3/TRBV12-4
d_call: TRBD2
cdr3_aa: CASSRARTSNTGELFF
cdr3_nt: TGTGCCAGCAGCCGGGCAAGGACTAGCAACACCGGGGAGCTGTTTTTT

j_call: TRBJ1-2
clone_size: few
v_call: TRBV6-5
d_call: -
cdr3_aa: CASSYGGTANYGYTF
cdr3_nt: TGTGCCAGCAGTTACGGTGGGACTGCAAATTATGGCTACACCTTC

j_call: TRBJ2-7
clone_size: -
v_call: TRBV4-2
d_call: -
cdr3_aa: CASSQEWGYEQYF
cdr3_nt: TGTGCCAGCAGCCAAGAGTGGGGGTACGAGCAGTACTTC

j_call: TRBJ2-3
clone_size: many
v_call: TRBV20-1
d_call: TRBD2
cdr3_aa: CSARDYVVAGSLISTDTQYF
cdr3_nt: TGCAGTGCTAGAGACTACGTGGTAGCGGGGAGCTTAATTAGCACAGATACGCAGTATTTT

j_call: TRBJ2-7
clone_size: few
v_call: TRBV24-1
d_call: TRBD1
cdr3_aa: CATSDTTGQGYEQYF
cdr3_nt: TGTGCCACCAGTGATACCACGGGACAGGGCTACGAGCAGTACTTC

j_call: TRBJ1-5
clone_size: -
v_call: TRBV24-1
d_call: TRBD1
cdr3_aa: CATSDSAGGGEPQHF
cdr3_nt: TGTGCCACCAGTGATTCGGCAGGGGGCGGCGAGCCCCAGCATTTT

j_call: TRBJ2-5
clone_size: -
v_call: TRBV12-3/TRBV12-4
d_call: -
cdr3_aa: CASSFSREETQYF
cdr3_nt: TGTGCCAGCAGTTTTTCCCGAGAAGAGACCCAGTACTTC

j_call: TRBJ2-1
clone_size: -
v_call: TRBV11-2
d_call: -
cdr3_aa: CASSPRISSGYNEQFF
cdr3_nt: TGTGCCAGCAGCCCGCGTATATCTTCAGGCTACAATGAGCAGTTCTTC

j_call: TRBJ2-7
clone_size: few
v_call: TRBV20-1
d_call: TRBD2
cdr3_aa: CSARRLAGVHEQYF
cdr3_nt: TGCAGTGCTAGGAGACTAGCGGGAGTCCACGAGCAGTACTTC

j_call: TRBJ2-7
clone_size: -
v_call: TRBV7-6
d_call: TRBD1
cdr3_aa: CASSSWGTVNSYEQYF
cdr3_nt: TGTGCCAGCAGCTCGTGGGGGACAGTTAACTCCTACGAGCAGTACTTC

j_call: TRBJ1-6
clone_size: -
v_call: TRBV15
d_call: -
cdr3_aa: CATSSGRPNSPLHF
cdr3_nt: TGTGCCACCAGCAGTGGACGCCCTAATTCACCCCTCCACTTT

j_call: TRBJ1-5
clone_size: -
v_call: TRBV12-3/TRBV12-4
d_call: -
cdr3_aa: CASRSQGMNQPQHF
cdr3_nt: TGTGCCAGCAGGTCTCAGGGGATGAATCAGCCCCAGCATTTT

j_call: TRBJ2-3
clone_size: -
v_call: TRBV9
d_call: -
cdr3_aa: CASSSGPGGSPIRTDTQYF
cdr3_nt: TGTGCCAGCAGCTCAGGCCCAGGGGGGTCCCCTATACGCACAGATACGCAGTATTTT

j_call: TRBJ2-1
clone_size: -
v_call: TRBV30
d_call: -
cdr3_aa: CAWSLARDEQFF
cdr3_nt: TGTGCCTGGAGTTTAGCGAGGGATGAGCAGTTCTTC

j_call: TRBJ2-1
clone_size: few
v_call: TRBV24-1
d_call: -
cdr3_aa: CATGPYGYNEQFF
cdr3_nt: TGTGCCACCGGGCCGTACGGTTACAATGAGCAGTTCTTC

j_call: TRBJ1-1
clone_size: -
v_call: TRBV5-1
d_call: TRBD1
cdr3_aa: CASSLEMSAGGTEAFF
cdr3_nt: TGCGCCAGCAGCTTGGAAATGAGTGCAGGGGGCACTGAAGCTTTCTTT

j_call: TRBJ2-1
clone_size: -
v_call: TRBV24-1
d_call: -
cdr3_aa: CATSDFRSSSYNEQFF
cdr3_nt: TGTGCCACCAGTGATTTTCGGAGCAGCTCCTACAATGAGCAGTTCTTC

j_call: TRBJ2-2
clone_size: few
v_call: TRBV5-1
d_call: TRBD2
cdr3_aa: CASSLRGTSGRTGELFF
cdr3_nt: TGCGCCAGCAGCCTGAGAGGGACTAGCGGACGCACCGGGGAGCTGTTTTTT

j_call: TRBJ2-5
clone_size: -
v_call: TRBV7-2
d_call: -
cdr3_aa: CASSSHRETQYF
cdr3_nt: TGTGCCAGCAGCTCCCATCGTGAGACCCAGTACTTC

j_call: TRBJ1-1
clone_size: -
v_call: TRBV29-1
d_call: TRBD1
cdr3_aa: CSVANSGGEAFF
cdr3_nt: TGCAGCGTAGCGAATTCAGGGGGTGAAGCTTTCTTT